The 2 T cell receptor beta chains below all came from one sample that was sequenced in a study of a mutant IDH1 vaccine in newly diagnosed glioma. Using immunoSEQ multiplex PCR, the repertoire was profiled, and TCRdb retains in-frame clones only, with some absent. The sample yields around 51,000 clones, more than 70% seen once. What these receptors recognize is not known. Time point: week 5, during vaccination. Doses consisted of 300 ug of mutant IDH1 20-mer peptide each, paired with topical imiquimod. Sequencing was performed on PBMCs, taken from a glioma patient whose treatment included an IDH1 peptide vaccine. The receptors shown here come from a woman aged 40 to 49 with glioma.

This clone appeared a single time. The chain combines TRBV7-9 with TRBJ2-5; TRBD2 matches 9 bases. The V gene's germline CDR1 is SEHNR and CDR2 FQNEAQ (reference sequence). This CDR3 has 16 residues. V shed 5 bases and J 6 bases; nucleotides not matched to a gene: 13. CDR3 region: CASSRTGTSRVKTQYF. The DNA for the CDR3 is TGTGCCAGCAGCCGAACCGGGACTAGCAGAGTAAAGACCCAGTACTTC.

The chain joins TRBV7-9 to TRBJ1-1, with a tentative D call TRBD1 (6 bases). There are 15 residues in the CDR3. Germline V gene data show CDR1 as SEHNR and CDR2 as FQNEAQ (reference sequence). V lost 1 base to trimming and J lost 7 bases, with 16 bases between them. The CDR3 DNA reads as TGTGCCAGCAGCTTAGGTTCATCACAGGGCAGTGAAGCTTTCTTT. Protein sequence: CASSLGSSQGSEAFF.